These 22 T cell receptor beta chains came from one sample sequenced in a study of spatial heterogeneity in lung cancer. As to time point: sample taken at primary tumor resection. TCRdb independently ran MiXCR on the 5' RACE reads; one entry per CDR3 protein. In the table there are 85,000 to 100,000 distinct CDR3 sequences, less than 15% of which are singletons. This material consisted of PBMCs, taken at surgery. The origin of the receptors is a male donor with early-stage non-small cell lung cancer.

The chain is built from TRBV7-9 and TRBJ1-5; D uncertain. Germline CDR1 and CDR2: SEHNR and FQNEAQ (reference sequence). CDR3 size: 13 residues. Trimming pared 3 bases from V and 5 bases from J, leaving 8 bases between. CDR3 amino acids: CASSLGTDQPQHF. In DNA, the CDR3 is TGTGCCAGCAGCTTGGGCACCGATCAGCCCCAGCATTTT.

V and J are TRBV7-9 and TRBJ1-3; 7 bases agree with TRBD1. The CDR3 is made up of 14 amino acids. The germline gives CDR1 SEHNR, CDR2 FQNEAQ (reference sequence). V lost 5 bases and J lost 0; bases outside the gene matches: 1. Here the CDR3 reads CASSRDSSGNTIYF. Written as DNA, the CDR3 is TGTGCCAGCAGCCGGGACAGCTCTGGAAACACCATATATTTT.

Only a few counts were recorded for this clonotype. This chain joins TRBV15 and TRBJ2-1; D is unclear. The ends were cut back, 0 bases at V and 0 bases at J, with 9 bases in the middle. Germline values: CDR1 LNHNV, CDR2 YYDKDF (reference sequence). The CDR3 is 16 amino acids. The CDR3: CATSRDIRSSYNEQFF. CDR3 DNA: TGTGCCACCAGCAGAGATATCAGGAGCTCCTACAATGAGCAGTTCTTC.

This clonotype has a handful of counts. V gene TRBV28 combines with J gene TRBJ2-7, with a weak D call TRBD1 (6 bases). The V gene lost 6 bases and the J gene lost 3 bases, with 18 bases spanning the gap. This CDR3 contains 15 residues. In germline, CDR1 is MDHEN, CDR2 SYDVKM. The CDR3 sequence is CASRTTGSSFYEQYF. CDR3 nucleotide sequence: TGTGCCAGCAGGACGACAGGATCGTCGTTCTACGAGCAGTACTTC.

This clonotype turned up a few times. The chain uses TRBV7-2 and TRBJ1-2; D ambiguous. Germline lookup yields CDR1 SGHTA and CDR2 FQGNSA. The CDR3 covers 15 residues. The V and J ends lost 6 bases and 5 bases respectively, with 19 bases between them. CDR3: CASRLTAGSLYGYTF. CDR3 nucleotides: TGTGCCAGCAGACTTACAGCCGGGTCCCTTTATGGCTACACCTTC.

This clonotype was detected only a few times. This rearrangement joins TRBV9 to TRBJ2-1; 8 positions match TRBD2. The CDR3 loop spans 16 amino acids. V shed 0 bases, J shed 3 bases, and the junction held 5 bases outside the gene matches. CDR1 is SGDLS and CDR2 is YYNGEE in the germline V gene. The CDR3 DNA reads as TGTGCCAGCAGCGTAGTGGCGGGGGGTTTCTACAATGAGCAGTTCTTC. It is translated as CASSVVAGGFYNEQFF.

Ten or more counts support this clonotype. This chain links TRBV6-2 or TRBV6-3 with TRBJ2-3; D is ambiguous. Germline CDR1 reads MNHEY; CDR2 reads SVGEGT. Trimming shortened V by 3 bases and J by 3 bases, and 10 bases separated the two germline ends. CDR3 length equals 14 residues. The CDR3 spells CASSYSSPTDTQYF. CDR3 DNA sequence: TGTGCCAGCAGTTATTCGTCGCCTACAGATACGCAGTATTTT.

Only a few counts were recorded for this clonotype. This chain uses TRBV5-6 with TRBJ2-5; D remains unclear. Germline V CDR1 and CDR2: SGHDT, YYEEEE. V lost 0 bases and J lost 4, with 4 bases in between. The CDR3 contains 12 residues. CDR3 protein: CASSLDRETQYF. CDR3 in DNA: TGTGCCAGCAGCTTGGATCGAGAGACCCAGTACTTC.

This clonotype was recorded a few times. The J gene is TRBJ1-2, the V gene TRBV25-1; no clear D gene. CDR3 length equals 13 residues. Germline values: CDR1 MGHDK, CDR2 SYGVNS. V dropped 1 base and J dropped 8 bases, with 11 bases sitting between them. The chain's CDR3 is CASSELIKGGYTF. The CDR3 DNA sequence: TGTGCCAGCAGTGAATTAATTAAAGGGGGCTACACCTTC.

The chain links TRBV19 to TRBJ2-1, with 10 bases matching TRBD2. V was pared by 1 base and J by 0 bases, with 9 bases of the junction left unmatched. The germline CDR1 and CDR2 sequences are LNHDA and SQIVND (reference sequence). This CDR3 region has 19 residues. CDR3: CASSIASGSSQSSYNEQFF. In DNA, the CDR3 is TGTGCCAGTAGTATAGCTAGCGGGAGCTCCCAAAGCTCCTACAATGAGCAGTTCTTC.

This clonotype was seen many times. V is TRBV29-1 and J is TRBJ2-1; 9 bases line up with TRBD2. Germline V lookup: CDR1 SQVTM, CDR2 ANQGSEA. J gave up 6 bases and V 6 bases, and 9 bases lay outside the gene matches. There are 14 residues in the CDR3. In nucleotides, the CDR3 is TGCAGCGTGGGGGCGGGAGGGCCCCTCAATGAGCAGTTCTTC. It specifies CSVGAGGPLNEQFF.

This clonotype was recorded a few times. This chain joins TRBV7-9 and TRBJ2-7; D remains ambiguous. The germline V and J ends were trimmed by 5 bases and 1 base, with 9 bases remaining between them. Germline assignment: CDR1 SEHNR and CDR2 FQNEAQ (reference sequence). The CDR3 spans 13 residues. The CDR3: CASSHGPSYEQYF. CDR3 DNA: TGTGCCAGCAGCCATGGACCTTCCTACGAGCAGTACTTC.

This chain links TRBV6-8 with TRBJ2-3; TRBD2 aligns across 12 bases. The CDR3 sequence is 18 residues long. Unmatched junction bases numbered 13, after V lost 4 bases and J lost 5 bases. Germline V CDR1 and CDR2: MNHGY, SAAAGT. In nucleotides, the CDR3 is TGTGCCAGCAGTTTTCTAGCGGGAGGGCCGGGGGGTCAAGATACGCAGTATTTT. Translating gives CASSFLAGGPGGQDTQYF.

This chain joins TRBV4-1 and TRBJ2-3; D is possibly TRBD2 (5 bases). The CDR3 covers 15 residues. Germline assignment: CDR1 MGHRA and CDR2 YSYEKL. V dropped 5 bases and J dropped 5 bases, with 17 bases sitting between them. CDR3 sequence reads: CASSNRGSAGDTQYF. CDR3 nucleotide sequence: TGCGCCAGCAGCAATCGCGGGTCAGCAGGAGATACGCAGTATTTT.

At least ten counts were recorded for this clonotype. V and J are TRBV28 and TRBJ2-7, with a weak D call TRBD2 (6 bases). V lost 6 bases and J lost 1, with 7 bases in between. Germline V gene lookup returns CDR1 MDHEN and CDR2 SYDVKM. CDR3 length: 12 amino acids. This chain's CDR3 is CASRTSSYEQYF. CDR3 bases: TGTGCCAGCAGGACTAGTTCCTACGAGCAGTACTTC.

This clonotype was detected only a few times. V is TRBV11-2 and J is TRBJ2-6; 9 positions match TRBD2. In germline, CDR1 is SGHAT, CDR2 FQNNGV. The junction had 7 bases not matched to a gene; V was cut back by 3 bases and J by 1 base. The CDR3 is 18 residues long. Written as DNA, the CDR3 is TGTGCCAGCAGCTTGTCGATTAGCGGGAGTTCTGGGGCCAACGTCCTGACTTTC. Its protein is CASSLSISGSSGANVLTF. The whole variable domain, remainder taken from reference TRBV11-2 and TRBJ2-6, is EAGVAQSPRYKIIEKRQSVAFWCNPISGHATLYWYQQILGQGPKLLIQFQNNGVVDDSQLPKDRFSAERLKGVDSTLKIQPAKLEDSAVYLCASSLSISGSSGANVLTFGAGSRLTVL.

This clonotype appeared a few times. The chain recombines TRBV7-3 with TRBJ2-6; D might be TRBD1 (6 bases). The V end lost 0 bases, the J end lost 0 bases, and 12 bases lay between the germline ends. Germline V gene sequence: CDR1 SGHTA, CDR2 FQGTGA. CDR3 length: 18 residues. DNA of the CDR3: TGTGCCAGCAGCTTAACCCCGACAGGAAACTCTGGGGCCAACGTCCTGACTTTC. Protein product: CASSLTPTGNSGANVLTF.

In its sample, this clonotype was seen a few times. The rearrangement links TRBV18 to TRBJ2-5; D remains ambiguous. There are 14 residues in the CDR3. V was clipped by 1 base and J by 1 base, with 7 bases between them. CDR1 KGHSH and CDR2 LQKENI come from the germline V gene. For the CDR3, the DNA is TGTGCCAGCTCACCACGGCCGATCCAAGAGACCCAGTACTTC. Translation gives CASSPRPIQETQYF.

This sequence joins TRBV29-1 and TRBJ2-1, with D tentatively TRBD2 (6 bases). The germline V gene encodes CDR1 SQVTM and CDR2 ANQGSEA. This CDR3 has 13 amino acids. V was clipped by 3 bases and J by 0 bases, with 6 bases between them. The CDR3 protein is CSVDGSSYNEQFF. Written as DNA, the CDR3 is TGCAGCGTTGACGGGAGCTCCTACAATGAGCAGTTCTTC.

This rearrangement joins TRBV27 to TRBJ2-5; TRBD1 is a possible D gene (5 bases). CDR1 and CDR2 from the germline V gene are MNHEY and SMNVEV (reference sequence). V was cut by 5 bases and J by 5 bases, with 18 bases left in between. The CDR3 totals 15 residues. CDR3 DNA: TGTGCCAGCAGTCCTATGCTTGGGGCCTGGGAGACCCAGTACTTC. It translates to CASSPMLGAWETQYF.

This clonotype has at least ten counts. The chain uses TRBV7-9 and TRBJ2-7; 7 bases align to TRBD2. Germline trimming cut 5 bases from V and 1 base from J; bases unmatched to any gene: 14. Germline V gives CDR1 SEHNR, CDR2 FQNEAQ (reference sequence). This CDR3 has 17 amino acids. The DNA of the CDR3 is TGTGCCAGCAGCCCAGAGAGGTGGCTAGCGGATTCCTACGAGCAGTACTTC. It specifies CASSPERWLADSYEQYF.

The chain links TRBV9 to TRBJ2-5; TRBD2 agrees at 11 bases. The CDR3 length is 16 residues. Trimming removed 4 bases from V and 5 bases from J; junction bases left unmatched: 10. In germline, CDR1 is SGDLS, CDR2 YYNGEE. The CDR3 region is CASSLLAGELAETQYF. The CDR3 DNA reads TGTGCCAGCAGCTTACTAGCGGGAGAGCTTGCGGAGACCCAGTACTTC.